This TCR beta chain was observed in a study of shared clonotypes between healthy human individuals. Findings of the study overall: What limited the represented genetic and exposure-history diversity was the small number of donors. An effect of sequencing depth on clonotype sharing among donors was expected.

Nashville, Tennessee was home to all donors, each a Caucasian adult. With respect to this clone: Its antigen is undetermined.

CDR3 size: 13 residues. Trimming left V 5 bases short and J 4 bases short, with 11 bases between. Germline-derived CDR1 and CDR2 are MNHEY and SMNVEV (reference sequence). The assay was immunoSEQ multiplex PCR, and TCRdb's table has in-frame clones only and misses some. Altogether around 430,000 clones are present, around 79% being singletons, with the ten largest covering roughly 13%. The clonotype originates from a woman aged 40 to 49 in good health. Some clones in this sample may be carry-over from other donors' samples. Sample: PBMCs. The V call is TRBV27, the J call TRBJ1-2; D unresolved. The CDR3 region is CASSPNSGYGYTF. In DNA, the CDR3 is TGTGCCAGCAGTCCAAACTCGGGCTATGGCTACACCTTC.